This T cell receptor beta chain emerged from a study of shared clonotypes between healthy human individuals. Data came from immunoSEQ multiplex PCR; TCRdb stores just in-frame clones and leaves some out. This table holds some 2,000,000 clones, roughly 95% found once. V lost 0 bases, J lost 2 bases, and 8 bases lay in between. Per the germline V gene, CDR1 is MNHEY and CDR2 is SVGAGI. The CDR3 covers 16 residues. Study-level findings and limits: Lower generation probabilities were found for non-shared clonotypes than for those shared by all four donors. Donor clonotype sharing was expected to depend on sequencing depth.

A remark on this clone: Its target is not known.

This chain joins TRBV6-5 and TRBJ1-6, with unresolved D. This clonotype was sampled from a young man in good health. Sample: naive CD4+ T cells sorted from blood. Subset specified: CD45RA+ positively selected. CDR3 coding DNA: TGTGCCAGCAGTTACTCGGCCGATACCTATAATTCACCCCTCCACTTT. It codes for CASSYSADTYNSPLHF.